This T cell receptor beta chain was found in a study of shared clonotypes between healthy human individuals. Study details: CD8 memory received one plate per donor, CD8 naive two, CD4 memory three and CD4 naive three.

About this clone itself: The antigen is not known.

Profiled with immunoSEQ multiplex PCR; TCRdb holds only in-frame clones, not every one. The data contain roughly 2 million clones, 90% to 97% of them singletons. Among the donors, all were Caucasian adults who lived in Nashville, Tennessee. There are 16 residues in the CDR3. The V and J ends lost 2 bases and 8 bases respectively, with 19 bases between them. The germline V gene has CDR1 SGHRS and CDR2 YFSETQ. Study-level results: Sampling involved blood alone; tissue repertoires likely differ. It was anticipated that sequencing depth would influence how many clonotypes donors shared.

The sample was naive CD4+ T cells sorted from blood. Subset indicated: CD45RA+ positively selected. This clonotype was obtained from a young man in good health. The chain is built from TRBV5-1 and TRBJ1-4; D is unresolved. The CDR3 region is CASSFAGDTVGEKLFF. In DNA, the CDR3 is TGCGCCAGCAGCTTTGCCGGAGACACCGTCGGCGAAAAACTGTTTTTT.